One sample yielded the 6 T cell receptor beta chains listed below, sequenced in a study of identical twins. TCRdb re-derived calls from the 5' RACE reads in MiXCR, one entry per CDR3 protein. The sample yields roughly 720,000 distinct CDR3 sequences, about 20% seen once. The same specimen was also included in a second study, on T cells expressing NK-cell markers.

Sequenced: PBMCs. The receptors here all came from a woman younger than 30 in good health.

This clonotype was observed a few times. DNA for the CDR3: TGCAGTGCTAGAGGAGCGAGCGGTTATCGCACAGATACGCAGTATTTT. Translated: CSARGASGYRTDTQYF. The gene calls are TRBV20-1 and TRBJ2-3, with a weak D call TRBD2 (5 bases). V was shortened by 1 base and J by 1 base, with 15 bases between the two germline ends. The V gene's germline CDR1 is DFQATT and CDR2 SNEGSKA (reference sequence). This CDR3 spans 16 amino acids.

Comments on this clonotype: A much larger clone lies a single base off, so this may be a read error. The chain carries TRBV7-9 and TRBJ2-1; no clear D gene. Between the trimmed V and J ends, which lost 5 bases and 8 bases, there was a span of 7 bases. The germline gives CDR1 SEHNR, CDR2 FQNEAQ (reference sequence). The CDR3 totals 11 residues. CDR3 sequence (DNA): TGTGCCAGCAGCCAGCCCGATGAGCAGTTCTTC. Translation gives CASSQPDEQFF.

This clonotype was counted a few times. The chain combines TRBV10-3 with TRBJ2-5, with 10 bases lining up with TRBD1. J gave up 5 bases and V 6 bases, and 6 bases lay outside the gene matches. Germline CDR1 is ENHRY and CDR2 is SYGVKD. CDR3 size: 14 residues. For the CDR3, the DNA is TGTGCCATCAGACCGGGACAGGGGACGGAGACCCAGTACTTC. This gives the protein CAIRPGQGTETQYF.

This clonotype appeared a few times. V and J are TRBV5-5 and TRBJ2-1; D gene unclear. The germline V gene encodes CDR1 SGHKS and CDR2 YYEKEE (reference sequence). This CDR3 comprises 14 residues. V lost 4 bases and J 7 bases, leaving 15 bases between the germline ends. The CDR3 region is CASSLGNTGNEQFF. The DNA of the CDR3 is TGTGCCAGCAGCCTCGGAAATACCGGGAATGAGCAGTTCTTC.

The rearrangement joins TRBV27 to TRBJ2-1, with no clear D. Trimming pared 4 bases from V and 0 bases from J, leaving 10 bases between. The CDR3 runs 15 residues. Per germline, CDR1 MNHEY and CDR2 SMNVEV (reference sequence). Here the CDR3 reads CASSSNYPSYNEQFF. Here the CDR3 DNA reads TGTGCCAGCAGTTCCAACTACCCCTCCTACAATGAGCAGTTCTTC.

This chain links TRBV2 with TRBJ2-3, with TRBD1 matching 7 bases. The CDR3 has 13 residues. V lost 8 bases, J lost 2 bases, and 4 bases stayed unmatched. CDR1 and CDR2 from the germline V gene are SNHLY and FYNNEI. DNA for the CDR3: TGTGCCAGCGCGACAGGGCTCACAGATACGCAGTATTTT. Its protein is CASATGLTDTQYF.